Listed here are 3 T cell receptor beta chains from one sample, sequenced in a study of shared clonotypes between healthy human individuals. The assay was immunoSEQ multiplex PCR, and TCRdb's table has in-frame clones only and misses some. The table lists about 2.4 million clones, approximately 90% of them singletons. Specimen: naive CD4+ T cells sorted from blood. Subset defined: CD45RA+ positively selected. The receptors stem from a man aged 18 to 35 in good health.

CDR3 DNA sequence: TGTGCCTGGATTGAGATTAGTGCGGGGAGGGGTGAAGCTTTCTTT. Encoded protein: CAWIEISAGRGEAFF. The rearrangement links TRBV30 to TRBJ1-1; perhaps TRBD1 as D (5 bases). The CDR3 length is 15 residues. Germline V gene sequence: CDR1 GTSNPN, CDR2 SVGIG (reference sequence). V lost 4 bases and J lost 7, with 22 bases in between. Filled out from reference TRBV30 and TRBJ1-1, the complete variable domain reads SQTIHQWPATLVQPVGSPLSLECTVEGTSNPNLYWYRQAAGRGLQLLFYSVGIGQISSEVPQNLSASRPQDRQFILSSKKLLLSDSGFYLCAWIEISAGRGEAFFGQGTRLTVV.

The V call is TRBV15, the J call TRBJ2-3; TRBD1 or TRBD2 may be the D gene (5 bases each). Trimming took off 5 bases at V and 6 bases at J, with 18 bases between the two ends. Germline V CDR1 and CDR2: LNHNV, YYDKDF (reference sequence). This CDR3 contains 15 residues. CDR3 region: CATSPPGRTSDTQYF. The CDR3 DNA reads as TGTGCCACCAGCCCCCCGGGACGCACTTCGGATACGCAGTATTTT.

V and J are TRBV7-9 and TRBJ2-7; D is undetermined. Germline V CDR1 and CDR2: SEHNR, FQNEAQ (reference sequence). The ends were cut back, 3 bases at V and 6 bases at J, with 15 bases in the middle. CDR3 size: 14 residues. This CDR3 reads CASSFNGRLAEQYF. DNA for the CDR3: TGTGCCAGCAGCTTCAACGGGCGCCTCGCCGAGCAGTACTTC. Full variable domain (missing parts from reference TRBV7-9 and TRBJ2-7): DTGVSQNPRHKITKRGQNVTFRCDPISEHNRLYWYRQTLGQGPEFLTYFQNEAQLEKSRLLSDRFSAERPKGSFSTLEIQRTEQGDSAMYLCASSFNGRLAEQYFGPGTRLTVT.